The text below deals with one TCR beta chain. Its antigen is not known. This specimen belongs to a study of cytomegalovirus exposure and HLA in healthy donors. Overall study results and limits: The likely explanation for a cluster of highly shared sequence variants was sequencing artifact. CMV serostatus was the sole immune exposure data available. A later analysis linked a missense DCLRE1C variant to TCR beta V- and J-gene trimming.

The CDR3 has 14 amino acids. The junction had 5 bases not matched to a gene; V was cut back by 1 base and J by 2 bases. The germline gives CDR1 SQVTM, CDR2 ANQGSEA. Both 60 Vbeta primers and 13 Jbeta primers went into the PCR. TCRdb keeps only in-frame clones here, not all; method: immunoSEQ multiplex PCR. The profile shows about 91,000 clones, roughly 60% of them singletons. Unrecorded immune exposure was likely among donors, who were nominally healthy when sampled. The chain links TRBV29-1 to TRBJ2-7; 7 nucleotides match TRBD2. The sequence came from a human donor in good health. The material sequenced was PBMCs. CDR3 residues: CSVEGEGSPYEQYF. The DNA of the CDR3 is TGCAGCGTTGAAGGGGAGGGGTCCCCCTACGAGCAGTACTTC.